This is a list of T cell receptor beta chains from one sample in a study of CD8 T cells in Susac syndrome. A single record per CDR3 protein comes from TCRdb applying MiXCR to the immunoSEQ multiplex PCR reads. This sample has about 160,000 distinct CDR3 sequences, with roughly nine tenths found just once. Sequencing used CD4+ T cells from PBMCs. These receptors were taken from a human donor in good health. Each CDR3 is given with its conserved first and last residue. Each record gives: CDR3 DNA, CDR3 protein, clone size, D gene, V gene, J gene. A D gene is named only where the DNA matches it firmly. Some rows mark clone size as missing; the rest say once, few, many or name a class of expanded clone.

DNA: TGTGCCACCAGCAGAGACGTTAACTATGGCTACACCTTC
CDR3: CATSRDVNYGYTF
size: .
D: .
V: TRBV15
J: TRBJ1-2

DNA: TGCAGCGTGGCACCCCTAGCGGGAAGACAAGAGACCCAGTACTTC
CDR3: CSVAPLAGRQETQYF
size: .
D: TRBD2
V: TRBV29-1
J: TRBJ2-5

DNA: TGCGCCAGCAGCTCCCTGGGAGGCAGCTCCTACGAGCAGTACTTC
CDR3: CASSSLGGSSYEQYF
size: once
D: .
V: TRBV5-1
J: TRBJ2-7

DNA: TGTGCCAGCAGCCAGGGTACATCGGATGAAAAACTGTTTTTT
CDR3: CASSQGTSDEKLFF
size: .
D: .
V: TRBV3-1
J: TRBJ1-4

DNA: TGCGCCAGCAGCTTTGCTAGCGTCGGGAATGAGCAGTTCTTC
CDR3: CASSFASVGNEQFF
size: few
D: .
V: TRBV5-1
J: TRBJ2-1

DNA: TGCAGTGCTGTGAGGGGGAACACTGAAGCTTTCTTT
CDR3: CSAVRGNTEAFF
size: .
D: .
V: TRBV20-1
J: TRBJ1-1

DNA: TGTGCCAGCCTGCGAGGGGGGAACACCGGGGAGCTGTTTTTT
CDR3: CASLRGGNTGELFF
size: .
D: .
V: TRBV6-5
J: TRBJ2-2

DNA: TGTGCCACCAGCAGAGCCGGGACAGATACGCAGTATTTT
CDR3: CATSRAGTDTQYF
size: once
D: .
V: TRBV15
J: TRBJ2-3

DNA: TGCAGTGCTAAACCGGGACCTAGCACAGATACGCAGTATTTT
CDR3: CSAKPGPSTDTQYF
size: .
D: .
V: TRBV20-1
J: TRBJ2-3

DNA: TGCGCCAGCAGCCAGGGGCCTAACTATGGCTACACCTTC
CDR3: CASSQGPNYGYTF
size: few
D: .
V: TRBV5-1
J: TRBJ1-2

DNA: TGCGCCAGCAGCCAGGCGGGGACAGGTCCCTACGAGCAGTACTTC
CDR3: CASSQAGTGPYEQYF
size: .
D: TRBD1
V: TRBV4-1
J: TRBJ2-7

DNA: TGTGCCAGCAGTTACCGACAGAACACTGAAGCTTTCTTT
CDR3: CASSYRQNTEAFF
size: .
D: .
V: TRBV6-5
J: TRBJ1-1

DNA: TGTGCCGTCCGCTGGGAAGGGGGCCAAGAGACCCAGTACTTC
CDR3: CAVRWEGGQETQYF
size: .
D: .
V: TRBV10-3
J: TRBJ2-5

DNA: TGTGCCAGTAGTACCCCAGGGTTTGGACCCAATGAGCAGTTCTTC
CDR3: CASSTPGFGPNEQFF
size: once
D: .
V: TRBV19
J: TRBJ2-1

DNA: TGCAGCGCCCTCGCCGGGGCCAACGTCCTGACTTTC
CDR3: CSALAGANVLTF
size: .
D: .
V: TRBV29-1
J: TRBJ2-6

DNA: TGTGCCAGCAGCGTCGGGGTATCTGGGGCCAACGTCCTGACTTTC
CDR3: CASSVGVSGANVLTF
size: .
D: .
V: TRBV5-6
J: TRBJ2-6

DNA: TGTGCCAGTAGTATCGCAGGGGGCGTGAAGGGAGAGACCCAGTACTTC
CDR3: CASSIAGGVKGETQYF
size: .
D: TRBD1
V: TRBV19
J: TRBJ2-5

DNA: TGTGCCAGCAGTTTACAGGCCGGGGAGCTGTTTTTT
CDR3: CASSLQAGELFF
size: .
D: .
V: TRBV12-3/TRBV12-4
J: TRBJ2-2

DNA: TGCAGTGCTAGACCAACGGGGTCGAGCTCCTACGAGCAGTACTTC
CDR3: CSARPTGSSSYEQYF
size: .
D: .
V: TRBV20-1
J: TRBJ2-7

DNA: TGTGCCTGGAGTGTAGCGTTTAACTATGGCTACACCTTC
CDR3: CAWSVAFNYGYTF
size: .
D: .
V: TRBV30
J: TRBJ1-2

DNA: TGTGCCAACGGGCCGGGGGGACCACCCGTTGGTGAGCAGTTCTTC
CDR3: CANGPGGPPVGEQFF
size: .
D: TRBD2
V: TRBV10-3
J: TRBJ2-1

DNA: TGCGCCAGCAGCTTGATGCACAGGGGTCCCACCGGGGAGCTGTTTTTT
CDR3: CASSLMHRGPTGELFF
size: .
D: TRBD1
V: TRBV5-1
J: TRBJ2-2

DNA: TGCAGTGCTCCCCAAGCGGACTCAAGCACAGATACGCAGTATTTT
CDR3: CSAPQADSSTDTQYF
size: .
D: .
V: TRBV20-1
J: TRBJ2-3

DNA: TGCAGCGTTGAGGATCCAGTTAATCGCGGGGAGCTGTTTTTT
CDR3: CSVEDPVNRGELFF
size: .
D: .
V: TRBV29-1
J: TRBJ2-2

DNA: TGTGCCAGCAGCTACCCCCAGGACAGGGGCTACGAGCAGTACTTC
CDR3: CASSYPQDRGYEQYF
size: .
D: TRBD1
V: TRBV5-4
J: TRBJ2-7

DNA: TGTGCCACCGCACAGGGGGCTCTCGCCAAAAACATTCAGTACTTC
CDR3: CATAQGALAKNIQYF
size: .
D: TRBD1
V: TRBV6-2/TRBV6-3
J: TRBJ2-4

DNA: TGCGCCAGCAGCACTCGACAATTCCCCACCGGGGAGCTGTTTTTT
CDR3: CASSTRQFPTGELFF
size: .
D: .
V: TRBV5-1
J: TRBJ2-2

DNA: TGTGCCAGCAACACGGGATTTAGAAACACCGGGGAGCTGTTTTTT
CDR3: CASNTGFRNTGELFF
size: once
D: .
V: TRBV2
J: TRBJ2-2

DNA: TGTGCCTGGAGTGGGAAAGGGGGACGAGAGCAGTACTTC
CDR3: CAWSGKGGREQYF
size: .
D: .
V: TRBV30
J: TRBJ2-7

DNA: TGTGCCAGTGCGAGGGTGAAATTCGGCGGTGGCTACACCTTC
CDR3: CASARVKFGGGYTF
size: .
D: .
V: TRBV6-2/TRBV6-3
J: TRBJ1-2

DNA: TGCAGTGCTAGTAACAACCAAGAGACCCAGTACTTC
CDR3: CSASNNQETQYF
size: few
D: .
V: TRBV20-1
J: TRBJ2-5

DNA: TGTGCCAGCAGGGGGTCCGGCTCGGGGGTGCGTGAAAAACTGTTTTTT
CDR3: CASRGSGSGVREKLFF
size: .
D: .
V: TRBV6-2/TRBV6-3
J: TRBJ1-4

DNA: TGTGCCAGTGTTATTGATAGCAATCAGCCCCAGCATTTT
CDR3: CASVIDSNQPQHF
size: .
D: .
V: TRBV2
J: TRBJ1-5

DNA: TGTGCCAGCAGGTCAAACAGGGGGTTGGGAGGAAACATTCAGTACTTC
CDR3: CASRSNRGLGGNIQYF
size: once
D: TRBD1
V: TRBV2
J: TRBJ2-4

DNA: TGCGCCAGCAGCTTGTCATCTGCTGCGGGTAATGAGCAGTTCTTC
CDR3: CASSLSSAAGNEQFF
size: .
D: .
V: TRBV5-1
J: TRBJ2-1

DNA: TGTGCCACCATGGACGGAATGCCGACAGGGGACGAGCAGTACTTC
CDR3: CATMDGMPTGDEQYF
size: once
D: TRBD1
V: TRBV6-2/TRBV6-3
J: TRBJ2-7

DNA: TGCGCCAGCCGGACGTCGGGAAGGGTGGAAAACATTCAGTACTTC
CDR3: CASRTSGRVENIQYF
size: .
D: .
V: TRBV5-1
J: TRBJ2-4

DNA: TGCAGTGCTACGGGACTAGCGGGAACTAATCAAGAGACCCAGTACTTC
CDR3: CSATGLAGTNQETQYF
size: once
D: TRBD2
V: TRBV20-1
J: TRBJ2-5

DNA: TGTGCCTGGAGTGCACATCAAGATCAGCCCCAGCATTTT
CDR3: CAWSAHQDQPQHF
size: .
D: .
V: TRBV30
J: TRBJ1-5

DNA: TGTGCCAGCTCACCCCGAACCCAGGGTTCGACCGGGGAGCTGTTTTTT
CDR3: CASSPRTQGSTGELFF
size: .
D: .
V: TRBV18
J: TRBJ2-2

DNA: TGTGCCAGCAGTCCTCAGCGCTACGAGCAGTACTTC
CDR3: CASSPQRYEQYF
size: .
D: .
V: TRBV2
J: TRBJ2-7